These 16 T cell receptor beta chains share one sample of origin, sequenced in a study of T cells in Graves' hyperthyroidism and ophthalmopathy. Amplification targeted TCR beta CDR3 regions from RNA transcripts. With the HTBI primer set, the TCR CDR3 went through a first round of RT-PCR. TCRdb recomputed calls from the multiplex PCR reads with MiXCR, one row per CDR3 protein. This sample has a few hundred thousand distinct CDR3 sequences, with 35% to 55% found just once. Sequencing was done on a sample of peripheral blood or thyroid tissue (not recorded which). Source of these receptors: a woman under 30 with Graves' hyperthyroidism.

Ten or more counts support this clonotype. The chain recombines TRBV3-1 with TRBJ2-7, with D possibly TRBD1 on 6 matching bases. The CDR3 covers 15 residues. Germline V gene sequence: CDR1 LGHDT, CDR2 YNNKEL (reference sequence). Deletions cut 0 bases from V and 4 bases from J, with 13 bases between. CDR3 sequence: CASSQDPRGRYEQYF. CDR3 sequence (DNA): TGTGCCAGCAGCCAAGATCCCAGGGGTAGATACGAGCAGTACTTC.

About this clonotype: A much larger clonotype is one base distant, so this may be a read error. J is TRBJ2-5 and V is TRBV7-2; tentative D call: TRBD2 (6 bases). V was shortened by 5 bases and J by 1 base, with 23 bases between the two germline ends. Germline CDR1 and CDR2: SGHTA and FQGNSA. This CDR3 has 18 residues. CDR3 region: CASSQDGLGTGLQETQYF. CDR3 nucleotides: TGTGCCAGCAGCCAAGATGGGCTCGGGACTGGCCTCCAAGAGACCCAGTACTTC.

The CDR3 loop reads CASSLDQQFF. The DNA of the CDR3 is TGTGCCAGCAGCCTGGACCAGCAGTTCTTC. The chain combines TRBV12-3 or TRBV12-4 with TRBJ2-5; no clear D gene. The end of the DNA fits TRBJ2-1 better, so the J call may be wrong. This CDR3 contains 10 residues.

This clonotype was counted at least ten times. The V and J genes are TRBV20-1 and TRBJ2-5; 9 nucleotides align to TRBD2. Germline values: CDR1 DFQATT, CDR2 SNEGSKA (reference sequence). The CDR3 contains 17 residues. The ends lost 1 base at V and 1 base at J; junction bases unmatched: 10. CDR3 nucleotides: TGCAGTGCTAGAGCTGCCCGGGGTAGCGGGAGCCAAGAGACCCAGTACTTC. Translated: CSARAARGSGSQETQYF.

The chain recombines TRBV10-3 with TRBJ2-7; 10 nucleotides agree with TRBD2. Germline V gene sequence: CDR1 ENHRY, CDR2 SYGVKD. The CDR3 covers 24 residues. With V trimmed by 7 bases and J by 2 bases, 35 bases remained unmatched. CDR3 residues: CAITGERLLVGFPGLARETYEQYF. The CDR3 DNA reads TGTGCCATCACTGGGGAGAGGCTGCTCGTAGGTTTCCCGGGACTAGCGCGGGAAACCTACGAGCAGTACTTC.

This clonotype was counted at least ten times. This rearrangement joins TRBV2 to TRBJ1-6; no reliable D call. Germline assignment: CDR1 SNHLY and CDR2 FYNNEI. The CDR3 length is 14 residues. V was clipped by 5 bases and J by 7 bases, with 12 bases between them. The CDR3 reads CASSLVKGNSPLHF. The CDR3 DNA is TGTGCCAGCAGTCTCGTAAAGGGAAATTCACCCCTCCACTTT.

This clonotype was picked up many times. J is TRBJ1-6 and V is TRBV6-5; maybe TRBD1 (5 bases). Germline V CDR1 and CDR2: MNHEY, SVGAGI. The CDR3 has 15 residues. V lost 6 bases, J lost 4 bases, and 13 bases lay in between. CDR3: CASRGEGRYNSPLHF. DNA of the CDR3: TGTGCCAGCAGGGGAGAGGGGAGGTATAATTCACCCCTCCACTTT.

This clonotype was seen a few times. V is TRBV5-1 and J is TRBJ2-2, with 8 positions matching TRBD1. The germline V gene has CDR1 SGHRS and CDR2 YFSETQ. V was pared by 2 bases and J by 6 bases, with 12 bases of the junction left unmatched. The CDR3 length is 17 residues. Here the CDR3 reads CASSFFEQGASAGELFF. CDR3 in DNA: TGCGCCAGCAGCTTCTTCGAGCAGGGGGCCTCCGCCGGGGAGCTGTTTTTT. Full variable domain (missing parts from reference TRBV5-1 and TRBJ2-2): KAGVTQTPRYLIKTRGQQVTLSCSPISGHRSVSWYQQTPGQGLQFLFEYFSETQRNKGNFPGRFSGRQFSNSRSEMNVSTLELGDSALYLCASSFFEQGASAGELFFGEGSRLTVL.

There are many counts of this clonotype. This chain uses TRBV5-1 with TRBJ2-7, with 7 bases aligning to TRBD2. CDR1 and CDR2 (germline): SGHRS, YFSETQ. V lost 4 bases to trimming and J lost 3 bases; unmatched junction nucleotides: 13. The CDR3 is made up of 16 amino acids. CDR3 coding DNA: TGCGCCAGCAGCCTCGGGGGGAGAGGGCGACTCTACGAGCAGTACTTC. It is translated as CASSLGGRGRLYEQYF.

Points on this clonotype: This sequence may be a read error, since a much larger clone differs from it by one base. The chain is built from TRBV11-3 and TRBJ2-2, with D maybe TRBD2 (5 bases). The CDR3 totals 12 residues. Germline CDR1 is SGHNT and CDR2 is YENEEA. This CDR3 reads CASSVDTGELVF. CDR3 DNA sequence: TGTGCCAGCAGCGTCGATACCGGGGAGCTGGTTTTT.

This clonotype was recorded many times. The CDR3: CASSLSRDRDYGYTF. The CDR3, as DNA: TGTGCCAGCAGCCTGTCCCGGGACAGAGACTATGGCTACACCTTC. The chain couples TRBV12-3 or TRBV12-4 to TRBJ1-2; 7 bases match TRBD1. Trimming took 6 bases from V and 3 from J; bases not matched to a gene: 10. The CDR3 sequence is 15 residues long.

This clonotype was counted ten times or more. The chain carries TRBV15 and TRBJ1-1; D remains ambiguous. CDR1 is LNHNV, CDR2 YYDKDF, per germline (reference sequence). The CDR3 covers 16 residues. The V gene lost 4 bases and the J gene lost 3 bases, with 18 bases spanning the gap. The CDR3 is CATSTRKGPRYTEAFF. The CDR3 bases are TGTGCCACCAGCACCAGAAAGGGTCCTCGGTACACTGAAGCTTTCTTT.

As regards this clonotype: The conserved final phenylalanine or tryptophan is absent from the CDR3, which likely points to a read error. The CDR3 spells CASSLTQYT. CDR3 coding DNA: TGTGCCAGCAGCTTAACCCAGTACACC. V and J are TRBV7-2 and TRBJ2-5, with no clear D. The CDR3 totals 9 residues. Germline assignment: CDR1 SGHTA and CDR2 FQGNSA. Trimming left V 2 bases short and J 8 bases short, with 0 bases between.

V and J are TRBV7-8 and TRBJ1-2; 9 nucleotides match TRBD1. Per germline, CDR1 SGHVS and CDR2 FQNEAQ. The CDR3 sequence is 16 residues long. V was clipped by 8 bases and J by 4 bases; unmatched bases: 14. The CDR3 reads CASSPPKGQGTYGYTF. The CDR3 nucleotides read TGTGCCAGCTCACCACCTAAGGGACAGGGCACCTATGGCTACACCTTC.

This clonotype was seen repeatedly, ten times or more. The chain employs TRBV3-1 and TRBJ1-2, with a possible D match to TRBD1 (5 bases). The CDR3 length is 14 residues. Germline CDR1 LGHDT, CDR2 YNNKEL (reference sequence). Trimming removed 1 base at V and 4 bases at J, with 10 bases between. The DNA of the CDR3 is TGTGCCAGCAGCCAAGGAGGGGTTCGCTATGGCTACACCTTC. This gives the protein CASSQGGVRYGYTF.

There are many counts of this clonotype. The chain recombines TRBV3-2 with TRBJ1-1. TRBV3-2 has pseudogene status. There are 15 residues in the CDR3. The CDR3 loop reads CASSQDKVMNTEAFF. CDR3 DNA sequence: TGTGCCAGCAGCCAAGATAAGGTCATGAACACTGAAGCTTTCTTT.